This T cell receptor beta chain is from a study of shared clonotypes between healthy human individuals. Whole-study context: The study drew on a couple of women and a few men aged 18 to 49 as donors. Per donor, three plates held CD4 naive cells, three held CD4 memory, two held CD8 naive and one held CD8 memory. Findings and limits, study-wide: Shared clonotypes across all four donors exceeded non-shared ones in generation probability.

Comments on this clone: The antigen remains undetermined.

Researchers divided each subset's genomic DNA evenly across several immunoSEQ plates. Method: immunoSEQ multiplex PCR; TCRdb's copy keeps in-frame clones and lacks some. The repertoire holds more than 2 million clones, about 95% seen once, with 0.9% to 1.3% in the top ten. CD45RO negativity and positive selection for CCR7 defined naive CD8 cells, a population that excluded terminally differentiated effector memory CD45RA+ cells. CDR3 length equals 14 residues. Looked up from germline, CDR1 is MNHEY and CDR2 is SVGAGI. V was trimmed by 2 bases and J by 0 bases, leaving 8 bases between them. Sequenced sample: naive CD8+ T cells sorted from blood. This TCR came from a man aged 18-30 years in good health. This chain connects TRBV6-5 to TRBJ2-7; D is tentatively TRBD1 or TRBD2 (5 bases each). DNA for the CDR3: TGTGCCAGCAGTTACGGGGACCACTCCTACGAGCAGTACTTC. This translates into CASSYGDHSYEQYF.